One and the same sample provided the 18 T cell receptor beta chains below, sequenced in a study of T cells in Graves' hyperthyroidism and ophthalmopathy. Researchers took RNA transcripts and amplified the TCR beta CDR3 regions from them. A first-round RT-PCR of the TCR CDR3 used the HTBI primer set. TCRdb analysed the multiplex PCR reads with MiXCR anew, one entry per CDR3 protein. This table holds 300,000 to 450,000 distinct CDR3 sequences, more than 12% found once. Sequenced material: blood. The receptors were gathered from a woman between 25 and 40 years old with Graves' hyperthyroidism.

CDR3 sequence reads: CASSLVGGRRALLNTEAFF. The DNA for the CDR3 is TGTGCCAGCAGCTTAGTTGGGGGGAGGAGGGCCCTTTTGAACACTGAAGCTTTCTTT. The chain recombines TRBV7-9 with TRBJ1-1; tentative D call: TRBD1 (5 bases). Deletions cut 1 base from V and 0 bases from J, with 21 bases between. Germline V lookup: CDR1 SEHNR, CDR2 FQNEAQ (reference sequence). There are 19 residues in the CDR3. Drawing the rest from reference TRBV7-9 and TRBJ1-1, the complete variable domain is DTGVSQNPRHKITKRGQNVTFRCDPISEHNRLYWYRQTLGQGPEFLTYFQNEAQLEKSRLLSDRFSAERPKGSFSTLEIQRTEQGDSAMYLCASSLVGGRRALLNTEAFFGQGTRLTVV.

The chain uses TRBV7-3 and TRBJ2-1; 7 nucleotides line up with TRBD2. Germline values: CDR1 SGHTA, CDR2 FQGTGA. After removal of 2 bases from V and 9 bases from J, the junction contained 13 bases not matched to a gene. The CDR3 loop spans 16 amino acids. CDR3 nucleotide sequence: TGTGCCAGCAGCTTACAAGCGGGAAGGCGGTCATCTGAGCAGTTCTTC. Amino acids: CASSLQAGRRSSEQFF.

This clonotype has only a few counts. The gene calls are TRBV7-3 and TRBJ2-7, with 7 bases fitting TRBD2. The CDR3 sequence is 15 residues long. The germline V gene encodes CDR1 SGHTA and CDR2 FQGTGA. The junction had 10 bases not matched to a gene; V was cut back by 2 bases and J by 6 bases. The CDR3: CASSLEGLRLGEQYF. The CDR3 DNA is TGTGCCAGCAGCTTAGAGGGACTACGGCTCGGCGAGCAGTACTTC.

This clonotype occurred a few times. The chain links TRBV20-1 to TRBJ2-1; 8 bases match TRBD1. The CDR3 is made up of 14 amino acids. Germline lookup yields CDR1 DFQATT and CDR2 SNEGSKA (reference sequence). The ends lost 1 base at V and 6 bases at J; junction bases unmatched: 5. CDR3 bases: TGCAGTGCTAGAGTTTTCAGGGGGCTCAATGAGCAGTTCTTC. Its protein product is CSARVFRGLNEQFF.

Ten or more counts support this clonotype. J is TRBJ2-2 and V is TRBV6-6, with 8 bases matching TRBD2. The V segment lost 0 bases and the J segment 8 bases; nucleotides outside the gene matches: 11. CDR3 length: 17 amino acids. Per the germline V gene, CDR1 is MNHNY and CDR2 is SVGAGI (reference sequence). The DNA of the CDR3 is TGTGCCAGCAGTTACTCTGGACGGGAGGGCCCCCGAGGGGAGCTGTTTTTT. Its protein product is CASSYSGREGPRGELFF.

This clonotype was detected a few times. The chain recombines TRBV5-4 with TRBJ2-5, with D hard to call. V shed 4 bases and J shed 1 base, with 11 bases lying between them. CDR3 length equals 14 residues. Germline V gene lookup returns CDR1 SGHNT and CDR2 YYREEE (reference sequence). The CDR3 loop is CASSPGPLQETQYF. DNA of the CDR3: TGTGCCAGCAGCCCCGGACCACTCCAAGAGACCCAGTACTTC.

Many counts were recorded for this clonotype. The CDR3 reads CASSSVNSGSSYNEQFF. The CDR3 bases are TGTGCCAGCAGCTCGGTGAATAGCGGGAGCTCCTACAATGAGCAGTTCTTC. The gene calls are TRBV5-6 and TRBJ2-1, with TRBD2 matching over 9 bases. Trimming at V came to 3 bases and at J to 0 bases, leaving 7 bases not matched to a gene. The CDR3 runs 17 residues. The V gene's germline CDR1 is SGHDT and CDR2 YYEEEE.

This clonotype has at least ten counts. The chain couples TRBV7-9 to TRBJ2-7; 14 nucleotides match TRBD2. This CDR3 region has 17 residues. V trimming: 5 bases; J trimming: 2 bases; junction bases outside the gene matches: 8. In germline, CDR1 is SEHNR, CDR2 FQNEAQ (reference sequence). The CDR3 region has the DNA TGTGCCAGCAGCCCGAAGGGACTAGCGGGAGATGCCTACGAGCAGTACTTC. This encodes CASSPKGLAGDAYEQYF. Filled out from reference TRBV7-9 and TRBJ2-7, the complete variable domain reads DTGVSQNPRHKITKRGQNVTFRCDPISEHNRLYWYRQTLGQGPEFLTYFQNEAQLEKSRLLSDRFSAERPKGSFSTLEIQRTEQGDSAMYLCASSPKGLAGDAYEQYFGPGTRLTVT.

Regarding this clonotype: One base away lies a much larger clone, so this may be a sequencing read error. The chain links TRBV3-1 to TRBJ2-5; 12 bases are shared with TRBD2. Germline CDR1 LGHDT, CDR2 YNNKEL (reference sequence). CDR3 length: 15 amino acids. J gave up 3 bases and V 3 bases, and 2 bases lay outside the gene matches. The DNA of the CDR3 is TGTGCCAGCAGCCAGGGACTAGCGGGCAAAGAGACCCAGTACTTC. It encodes CASSQGLAGKETQYF.

In this sample, this clonotype turned up a few times. This rearrangement joins TRBV4-2 to TRBJ2-5, with 13 bases fitting TRBD2. Germline trimming cut 0 bases from V and 1 base from J; bases unmatched to any gene: 8. Per germline, CDR1 LGHNA and CDR2 YNFKEQ. This CDR3 contains 19 residues. The CDR3 DNA follows: TGTGCCAGCAGCCAAGATCTTGGACTAGCGGGAGTGGGCCAAGAGACCCAGTACTTC. Translated, it gives CASSQDLGLAGVGQETQYF.

This sequence joins TRBV18 and TRBJ2-3, with 7 bases matching TRBD2. This CDR3 has 15 amino acids. The V and J ends lost 3 bases and 8 bases, in that order; junction bases with no gene match: 11. The germline V gene encodes CDR1 KGHSH and CDR2 LQKENI. This CDR3 reads CASSPRRERSGTQYF. CDR3 DNA sequence: TGTGCCAGCTCACCGAGGCGGGAGAGGTCGGGTACGCAGTATTTT.

This clonotype was detected ten times or more. The chain combines TRBV29-1 with TRBJ2-1; 8 bases align to TRBD1. V lost 0 bases and J lost 9; bases outside the gene matches: 7. The CDR3 sequence is 14 residues long. Germline V CDR1 and CDR2: SQVTM, ANQGSEA. CDR3 protein: CSVEDSRGRGEQFF. The CDR3, as DNA: TGCAGCGTTGAAGATAGCAGGGGGCGCGGTGAGCAGTTCTTC.

This clonotype was seen a few times. The chain is built from TRBV12-3 or TRBV12-4 and TRBJ2-2, with 10 nucleotides matching TRBD2. CDR3 size: 15 residues. The J segment lost 5 bases and the V segment lost 6 bases, leaving 6 bases of the junction unmatched. In nucleotides, the CDR3 is TGTGCCAGCAGCGAGCGGGAGGGCCCTACCGGGGAGCTGTTTTTT. The encoded protein is CASSEREGPTGELFF.

This CDR3 reads CASSQGPGVGEKLFF. Written as DNA, the CDR3 is TGTGCCAGCAGCCAAGGTCCTGGGGTTGGTGAAAAACTGTTTTTT. The V call is TRBV3-1, the J call TRBJ1-4, with unresolved D. The germline CDR1 and CDR2 sequences are LGHDT and YNNKEL (reference sequence). The CDR3 is 15 residues long. V dropped 1 base and J dropped 7 bases, with 13 bases sitting between them.

V usage is TRBV3-1 and J usage is TRBJ2-7, with D possibly being TRBD1 or TRBD2 (5 bases each). The CDR3 length is 14 residues. V gave up 1 base and J gave up 6 bases, with 13 bases separating them. Germline-derived CDR1 and CDR2 are LGHDT and YNNKEL (reference sequence). In DNA, the CDR3 is TGTGCCAGCAGCCAAGCGGGACGCCGGCCCGAGCAGTACTTC. Translated: CASSQAGRRPEQYF.

The sample holds many counts of this clonotype. The chain employs TRBV20-1 and TRBJ2-3; D is ambiguous. This CDR3 is 15 amino acids long. Trimming took 6 bases from V and 11 from J, leaving 27 bases between them. Germline CDR1 DFQATT, CDR2 SNEGSKA (reference sequence). The CDR3: CSAALKLAASGLQYF. The CDR3 nucleotides read TGCAGTGCCGCGTTAAAGTTGGCAGCCTCAGGATTGCAGTATTTT.

This clonotype was seen repeatedly, ten times or more. V gene TRBV7-2 combines with J gene TRBJ2-7; perhaps D is TRBD1 or TRBD2 (5 bases each). Per the germline V gene, CDR1 is SGHTA and CDR2 is FQGNSA. CDR3 length equals 14 residues. V lost 5 bases to trimming and J lost 0 bases, with 11 bases between them. The CDR3 nucleotides read TGTGCCAGCAGCGCATGGGACGGCTCCTACGAGCAGTACTTC. It encodes CASSAWDGSYEQYF.

The rearrangement uses TRBV20-1 and TRBJ2-1, with 10 bases fitting TRBD2. CDR3 length: 16 amino acids. Per the germline V gene, CDR1 is DFQATT and CDR2 is SNEGSKA (reference sequence). Losses at the gene ends were 0 bases for V and 8 bases for J; bases not matched to a gene: 10. The DNA for the CDR3 is TGCAGTGCTAGAGATCCACGACTAGCGGGTATCGATGAGCAGTTCTTC. Encoded protein: CSARDPRLAGIDEQFF.